This TCR beta chain emerged from a study of CD8+CD57+ T cells in acquired aplastic anemia. Study in general: An average of 3.2 ug of DNA was obtained from sorted CD4+ and CD8+ cells. Findings and caveats of the study: Patient and control CD8+ Simpson's diversity was not significantly different. Around 29 CD8+ CDR3 sequences were shared between patients and controls.

The CDR3 is made up of 14 amino acids. Trimming took 1 base from V and 6 from J; bases not matched to a gene: 6. The germline V gene has CDR1 SGHTA and CDR2 FQGNSA. Genomic DNA served as template for TCR beta VDJ and CDR3 profiling. TCRdb passed the reads through MiXCR, listing each CDR3 protein once. The data contain hundreds of thousands of distinct CDR3 sequences, under 80% of them seen just once; the ten biggest clones take up 3.5% to 4.5%. Ten or more counts support this clonotype. What it binds is not known. The V call is TRBV7-2, the J call TRBJ2-7; 7 bases are shared with TRBD2. This receptor was identified in a human donor in good health, serving as a control. The sequenced sample was sorted CD4+, CD8+, or CD8+CD57+ T cells (not recorded which) from PBMCs. CDR3 protein: CASSLELAVSEQYF. DNA for the CDR3: TGTGCCAGCAGCTTAGAGCTAGCGGTCTCCGAGCAGTACTTC.